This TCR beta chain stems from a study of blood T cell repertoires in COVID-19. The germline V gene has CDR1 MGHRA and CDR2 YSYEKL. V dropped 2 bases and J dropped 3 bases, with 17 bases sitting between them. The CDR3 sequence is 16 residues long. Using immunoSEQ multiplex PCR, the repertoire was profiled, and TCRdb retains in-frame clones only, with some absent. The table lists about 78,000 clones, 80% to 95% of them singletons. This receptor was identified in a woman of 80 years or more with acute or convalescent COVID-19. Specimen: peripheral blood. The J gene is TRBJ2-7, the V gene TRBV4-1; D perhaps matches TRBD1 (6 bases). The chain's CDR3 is CASSQLFAGVGYEQYF. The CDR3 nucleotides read TGCGCCAGCAGCCAATTATTCGCAGGGGTGGGCTACGAGCAGTACTTC.